Listed here are 13 T cell receptor beta chains from one sample, sequenced in a study of T cell responses to AZD1222 COVID-19 vaccine. TCRdb keeps only in-frame clones here, not all; method: immunoSEQ multiplex PCR. This table holds 90,000 to 120,000 clones, 87% found once. Sequencing used peripheral blood, obtained 28 days after the second AZD1222 dose. The receptors derive from an adult who received the AZD1222 COVID-19 vaccine.

The V call is TRBV28, the J call TRBJ2-5, with D possibly called TRBD1 or TRBD2 (6 bases each). The CDR3 loop spans 15 amino acids. Trimming removed 5 bases at V and 5 bases at J, with 18 bases between. The germline V gene has CDR1 MDHEN and CDR2 SYDVKM. The CDR3 loop reads CASSRYFGGKETQYF. In DNA form, the CDR3 reads TGTGCCAGCAGTCGTTACTTCGGGGGCAAGGAGACCCAGTACTTC.

The chain uses TRBV6-2 or TRBV6-3 and TRBJ2-7; D remains unclear. CDR1 is MNHEY and CDR2 is SVGEGT in the germline V gene. The CDR3 sequence is 15 residues long. V was cut by 0 bases and J by 1 base, with 10 bases left in between. Here the CDR3 DNA reads TGTGCCAGCAGTTACTCGCCAGCGCCGTCCTACGAGCAGTACTTC. Amino acid sequence: CASSYSPAPSYEQYF.

As for this clone: At one boundary the junction diverges from the germline segment, which might be a read error. The chain employs TRBV6-5 and TRBJ1-2; D perhaps matches TRBD1 (6 bases). The germline gives CDR1 MNHEY, CDR2 SVGAGI. This CDR3 comprises 13 residues. CDR3 in amino acids: CASRYYDRRDYTF. Written as DNA, the CDR3 is TGTGCCAGCAGGTACTACGACAGGCGGGACTACACCTTC.

J is TRBJ2-2 and V is TRBV7-2; possibly TRBD1 for D (5 bases). This CDR3 has 14 residues. The germline V gene encodes CDR1 SGHTA and CDR2 FQGNSA. V was cut by 3 bases and J by 6 bases, with 11 bases left in between. This CDR3 is CASSFTTGPGELFF. The DNA of the CDR3 is TGTGCCAGCAGCTTCACTACAGGACCCGGGGAGCTGTTTTTT.

CDR3 sequence: CASSQVMAGAYTGELFF. CDR3 coding DNA: TGTGCCAGCAGCCAAGTGATGGCGGGGGCGTACACCGGGGAGCTGTTTTTT. The V call is TRBV4-2, the J call TRBJ2-2; a weak D match, TRBD2 (7 bases). V gave up 1 base and J gave up 3 bases, with 15 bases separating them. The germline V gene has CDR1 LGHNA and CDR2 YNFKEQ. The CDR3 length is 17 residues.

This clone appeared a single time. The chain joins TRBV5-1 to TRBJ2-3; possibly TRBD1 or TRBD2 for D (6 bases each). The germline V gene encodes CDR1 SGHRS and CDR2 YFSETQ. There are 17 residues in the CDR3. With 4 bases removed from V and 0 bases from J, the gap between germline ends came to 18 bases. In DNA form, the CDR3 reads TGCGCCAGCAGCGGGGGCGGGACGACTCCTAGCACAGATACGCAGTATTTT. It yields the protein CASSGGGTTPSTDTQYF. The variable domain in full, with the rest retrieved from reference TRBV5-1 and TRBJ2-3, is KAGVTQTPRYLIKTRGQQVTLSCSPISGHRSVSWYQQTPGQGLQFLFEYFSETQRNKGNFPGRFSGRQFSNSRSEMNVSTLELGDSALYLCASSGGGTTPSTDTQYFGPGTRLTVL.

The chain carries TRBV20-1 and TRBJ1-5; D possibly corresponds to TRBD1 (5 bases). Per the germline V gene, CDR1 is DFQATT and CDR2 is SNEGSKA (reference sequence). This CDR3 is built from 15 residues. Trimming cost V 3 bases and J 3 bases, with 15 bases left between them. The CDR3 spells CSASPRGSDNQPQHF. The CDR3 DNA reads TGCAGTGCTAGTCCAAGGGGATCGGACAATCAGCCCCAGCATTTT.

The chain recombines TRBV7-2 with TRBJ1-5; D might be TRBD1 (6 bases). CDR1 is SGHTA and CDR2 is FQGNSA in the germline V gene. The CDR3 consists of 13 residues. V lost 4 bases to trimming and J lost 4 bases, with 8 bases between them. CDR3 in DNA: TGTGCCAGCAGCTCGGACAGAAATCAGCCCCAGCATTTT. This translates into CASSSDRNQPQHF.

This chain connects TRBV30 to TRBJ1-1, with a weak D call TRBD1 (5 bases). The CDR3 extends over 13 amino acids. Trimming took off 7 bases at V and 0 bases at J, with 12 bases between the two ends. Germline V gene lookup returns CDR1 GTSNPN and CDR2 SVGIG (reference sequence). The CDR3 here is CAYTGQMNTEAFF. The CDR3, as DNA: TGTGCCTACACAGGCCAAATGAACACTGAAGCTTTCTTT.

The chain recombines TRBV6-2 or TRBV6-3 with TRBJ1-2, with D unclear. The CDR3 runs 12 residues. Germline V lookup: CDR1 MNHEY, CDR2 SVGEGT. Trimming removed 6 bases at V and 8 bases at J, with 13 bases between. In DNA, the CDR3 is TGTGCCAGCAGCGACCTTTCGGACGGCTACACCTTC. This codes for CASSDLSDGYTF.

The rearrangement uses TRBV4-1 and TRBJ1-1; D gene unclear. Germline CDR1 and CDR2: MGHRA and YSYEKL. The CDR3 spans 13 residues. Trimming took 6 bases from V and 4 from J, leaving 12 bases between them. The DNA for the CDR3 is TGCGCCAGCAGATTATACGGCGGCACTGAAGCTTTCTTT. Amino acids: CASRLYGGTEAFF.

The chain links TRBV6-5 to TRBJ1-4, with 9 bases aligning to TRBD1. J was trimmed by 14 bases and V by 8 bases; bases with no gene match: 15. The germline gives CDR1 MNHEY, CDR2 SVGAGI. The CDR3 runs to 14 residues. CDR3 amino acids: CASGDRAPVGGLFF. CDR3 coding DNA: TGTGCCAGCGGGGACAGGGCGCCCGTTGGCGGTCTGTTTTTT.

This chain joins TRBV7-7 and TRBJ2-1; 8 nucleotides agree with TRBD2. After removal of 5 bases from V and 4 bases from J, the junction contained 10 bases not matched to a gene. The germline gives CDR1 SSHAT, CDR2 FNYEAQ (reference sequence). The CDR3 totals 16 residues. Here the CDR3 reads CASSGGAGGSYNEQFF. The DNA for the CDR3 is TGTGCCAGCAGCGGAGGGGCGGGGGGCTCTTACAATGAGCAGTTCTTC.